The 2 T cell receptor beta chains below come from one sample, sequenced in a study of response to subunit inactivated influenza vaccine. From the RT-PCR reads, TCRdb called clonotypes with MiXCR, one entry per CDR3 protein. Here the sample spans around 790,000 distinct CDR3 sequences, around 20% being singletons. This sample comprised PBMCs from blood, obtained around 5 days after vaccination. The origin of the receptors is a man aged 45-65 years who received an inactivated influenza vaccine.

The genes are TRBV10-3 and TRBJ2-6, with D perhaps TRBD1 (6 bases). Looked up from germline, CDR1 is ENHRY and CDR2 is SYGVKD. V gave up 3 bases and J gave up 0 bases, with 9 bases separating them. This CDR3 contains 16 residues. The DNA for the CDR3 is TGTGCCATCAGTGAAGGGGGTAACTCTGGGGCCAACGTCCTGACTTTC. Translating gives CAISEGGNSGANVLTF.

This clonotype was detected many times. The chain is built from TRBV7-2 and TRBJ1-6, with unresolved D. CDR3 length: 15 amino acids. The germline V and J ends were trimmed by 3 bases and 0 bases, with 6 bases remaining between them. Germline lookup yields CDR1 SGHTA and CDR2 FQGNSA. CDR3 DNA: TGTGCCAGCAGCTTTGTGGGCTCCTATAATTCACCCCTCCACTTT. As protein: CASSFVGSYNSPLHF.